A single sample is the source of the 27 T cell receptor beta chains below, sequenced in a study of CD8+ T cells in alopecia areata. Combined cutaneous lymph node cells underwent sorting by CD4, CD8alpha, NKG2D, NKG2ACE and additional markers. TCR sequencing used cDNA made by reverse transcription of extracted RNA. Here immunoSEQ multiplex PCR was the method, and the copy in TCRdb shows in-frame clones only, minus some. Reported are around 300,000 clones, none seen only once; the ten largest carry about 1.2%. The sequenced sample consisted of CD4+ T cells sorted from a lymph node. The source is a C3H/HeJ mouse with alopecia areata. For the strain, the MHC haplotype given is H2-k.

The table lists this clone with a few counts. Gene names denote mouse genes. The CDR3 goes on 4 residues after the read ends, and that part is filled in from the germline J gene. At the DNA level, this CDR3 is encoded by other sequences in the same sample as well. The rearrangement joins TRBV1 to TRBJ1-2; D not resolved. The length of the CDR3 is 13 residues. Germline CDR1 reads NSQYPW; CDR2 reads LRSPGD (reference sequence). V was shortened by 3 bases and J by 0 bases, with 5 bases between the two germline ends. The chain's CDR3 is CTCSAQANSDYTF. The sequenced CDR3 bases are TGCACCTGCAGTGCCCAGGCAAACTCC.

The table lists this clone with a few counts. The genes are named according to mouse. The read falls 4 residues short of the CDR3 end, and the missing part is taken from the germline J gene. V usage is TRBV5 and J usage is TRBJ2-3, with TRBD2 matching 12 bases. Per germline, CDR1 LGHNA and CDR2 YNLKQL (reference sequence). CDR3 size: 16 residues. The junction had 4 bases not matched to a gene; V was cut back by 4 bases and J by 2 bases. This CDR3 is CASSLGTGGFAETLYF. CDR3 DNA, as far as it was read: TGTGCCAGCAGCCTGGGGACTGGGGGGTTTGCAGAA.

This clone was counted a few times. The gene symbols are mouse symbols. Read data end 4 residues before the CDR3 end; the end is taken from the germline J gene. The rearrangement links TRBV13-1 to TRBJ2-5; TRBD2 aligns across 11 bases. J was trimmed by 0 bases and V by 4 bases; bases with no gene match: 4. The length of the CDR3 is 16 residues. From germline, CDR1 is NSHNY and CDR2 SYGAGN. The CDR3 DNA, read in part, is TGTGCCAGCAGTCCGGGACTGGGGGATAACCAAGAC. Translated, it gives CASSPGLGDNQD. The full CDR3 protein is CASSPGLGDNQDTQYF.

This clone was counted between two and nine times. Gene names and germline match the mouse. The CDR3 is cut off 4 residues early in the read; its end comes from the germline J gene. Other nucleotide sequences in the sample specify the same CDR3. The chain is built from TRBV13-1 and TRBJ1-2, with D hard to call. This CDR3 has 12 residues. The V gene's germline CDR1 is NSHNY and CDR2 SYGAGN. V lost 2 bases to trimming and J lost 3 bases, with 5 bases between them. Here the CDR3 reads CASSEQDSDYTF. The CDR3 DNA, read in part, is TGTGCCAGCAGTGAACAAGACTCC.

Points on this clone: These gene names are mouse names. The read falls 4 residues short of the CDR3 end, and the missing part is taken from the germline J gene. The J gene is TRBJ2-3, the V gene TRBV13-1; a weak D match, TRBD1 (5 bases). CDR1 is NSHNY and CDR2 is SYGAGN in the germline V gene. This CDR3 region has 14 residues. V lost 0 bases and J lost 3, with 8 bases in between. Incomplete CDR3 DNA: TGTGCCAGCAGTGATGCAGGGCTGGCAGAA. Protein sequence: CASSDAGLAE. The full CDR3 sequence reads CASSDAGLAETLYF.

This clone was found a few times. Germline and genes here are mouse. The read finishes 4 residues shy of the CDR3 end, and the germline J gene is used to complete it. The chain combines TRBV13-2 with TRBJ1-2, with 9 bases aligning to TRBD1. The CDR3 spans 14 residues. The ends lost 1 base at V and 4 bases at J; junction bases unmatched: 2. CDR1 and CDR2 (germline): NNHNN, SYGAGS (reference sequence). The CDR3 bases that were read are TGTGCCAGCGGTGATACAGGGGGCGGCTCC. It is translated as CASGDTGGGS. The entire CDR3 sequence reads CASGDTGGGSDYTF.

This clone was seen only a few times. The listed genes are named as in mouse. The read falls 3 residues short of the CDR3 end, and the missing part is taken from the germline J gene. The chain couples TRBV5 to TRBJ1-6; the match to TRBD1 covers 7 bases. TRBJ1-6 is reported as an ORF; its role is uncertain. Germline V lookup: CDR1 LGHNA, CDR2 YNLKQL (reference sequence). The V and J ends lost 4 bases and 5 bases, in that order; junction bases with no gene match: 5. The CDR3 sequence is 15 residues long. The CDR3 region is CASSPRDSNNSPLYF. CDR3 DNA, as far as it was read: TGTGCCAGCAGCCCCCGGGACAGCAATAATTCGCCC.

This clone was recorded a few times. The gene names here belong to mouse. The read gets to within 4 residues of the CDR3 end, and the germline J gene fills in the rest. Other DNA sequences from this sample encode an identical CDR3 as well. V gene TRBV19 combines with J gene TRBJ2-7; D is unresolved. The CDR3 runs 12 residues. Germline CDR1 is FNHDT and CDR2 is SITEND (reference sequence). The CDR3 DNA, read in part, is TGTGCCAGCAGTATAGGACAATAT. Protein sequence: CASSIGQY. The whole CDR3 is CASSIGQYEQYF.

Notes on this clone: Mouse names are used for the genes. With the read ending 4 residues before the CDR3 end, the germline J gene is used to fill in that end. The genes are TRBV19 and TRBJ2-1, with D hard to call. This CDR3 spans 12 amino acids. Germline CDR1 and CDR2: FNHDT and SITEND (reference sequence). V shed 0 bases and J shed 5 bases, with 3 bases lying between them. The covered CDR3 bases are TGTGCCAGCAGTATAGTGGATGCT. This codes for CASSIVDA. The entire CDR3 sequence reads CASSIVDAEQFF.

Worth noting for this clone: The genes are named according to mouse. The read comes to an end 4 residues before the CDR3 does, leaving the germline J gene to fill in the end. V is TRBV5 and J is TRBJ2-3; D perhaps matches TRBD2 (7 bases). There are 15 residues in the CDR3. Per germline, CDR1 LGHNA and CDR2 YNLKQL (reference sequence). V was pared by 4 bases and J by 3 bases, with 14 bases between. CDR3 in amino acids: CASSPPGGRAETLYF. Incomplete CDR3 DNA: TGTGCCAGCAGCCCCCCGGGGGGCAGAGCAGAA.

This clone was seen more than once but under ten times. Gene names are the mouse ones. The CDR3 goes on 4 residues after the read ends, and that part is filled in from the germline J gene. The chain employs TRBV19 and TRBJ2-7, with 7 bases aligning to TRBD1. This CDR3 spans 13 amino acids. Losses at the gene ends were 6 bases for V and 3 bases for J; bases not matched to a gene: 6. Looked up from germline, CDR1 is FNHDT and CDR2 is SITEND (reference sequence). The CDR3 here is CASTPPGGYEQYF. The sequenced part of the CDR3 DNA is TGTGCCAGCACCCCGCCAGGGGGCTAT.

This clone was seen a few times. The genes are named according to mouse. The observed sequence ends 4 residues before the CDR3 terminus, with the missing tail filled in from the germline J gene. The V call is TRBV13-1, the J call TRBJ2-1; 7 nucleotides align to TRBD2. After removal of 3 bases from V and 6 bases from J, the junction contained 3 bases not matched to a gene. The CDR3 is made up of 13 amino acids. Germline CDR1 and CDR2: NSHNY and SYGAGN. The part of the CDR3 DNA that was read is TGTGCCAGCAGTGCGGACTGGCGTGCT. This gives the protein CASSADWRA. The full CDR3 sequence reads CASSADWRAEQFF.

Points on this clone: Gene names refer to mouse genes. The DNA ends 4 residues before the CDR3 does, and the rest of the CDR3 is filled in from the germline J gene. The chain carries TRBV13-3 and TRBJ2-3; weak D call: TRBD1 (5 bases). Germline assignment: CDR1 NNHDY and CDR2 SYVADS. The CDR3 has 15 amino acids. V lost 3 bases and J lost 0, with 11 bases in between. CDR3 residues: CASSVQGPSAETLYF. The covered CDR3 bases are TGTGCCAGCAGTGTTCAGGGTCCTAGTGCAGAA.

A few counts support this clone. Germline and genes here are mouse. The read ends 4 residues shy of where the CDR3 ends; the end is completed using the germline J gene. The chain carries TRBV17 and TRBJ2-5, with D perhaps matching TRBD1 (5 bases). Looked up from germline, CDR1 is MNHDT and CDR2 is YYDKIL. This CDR3 region has 15 residues. V lost 1 base and J 2 bases, leaving 10 bases between the germline ends. The CDR3 sequence is CASSRVPGFQDTQYF. The CDR3 DNA, read in part, is TGTGCTAGCAGTAGAGTCCCAGGGTTCCAAGAC.

This clone came up a few times. Gene names are the mouse ones. With the read ending 3 residues before the CDR3 end, the germline J gene is used to fill in that end. The J gene is TRBJ1-6, the V gene TRBV13-1; D uncertain. TRBJ1-6 is reported as an ORF; its role is uncertain. CDR3 size: 13 residues. Germline CDR1 NSHNY, CDR2 SYGAGN. V lost 5 bases and J 7 bases, leaving 10 bases between the germline ends. Partial CDR3 DNA: TGTGCCAGCAGCAGAACGAGGAATTCGCCC. Amino acids: CASSRTRNSP. The CDR3, in full, reads CASSRTRNSPLYF.

This clone has only a few counts. Mouse names are used for the genes. From the germline J gene comes the end of the CDR3, since the read stops 4 residues before it. The chain has TRBV13-2 and TRBJ2-2; 7 bases fit TRBD1. V was pared by 0 bases and J by 0 bases, with 2 bases of the junction left unmatched. Per the germline V gene, CDR1 is NNHNN and CDR2 is SYGAGS (reference sequence). This CDR3 has 16 amino acids. CDR3 bases read: TGTGCCAGCGGTGATGCAGGGACAGCAAACACCGGG. This translates into CASGDAGTANTG. The whole CDR3 protein is CASGDAGTANTGQLYF.

The table lists this clone with a few counts. Germline and genes: mouse. The read terminates 4 residues before the CDR3 end, so the remaining end is supplied by the germline J gene. V gene TRBV19 combines with J gene TRBJ2-2; 7 bases are shared with TRBD1. The CDR3 loop spans 15 amino acids. V shed 0 bases and J 2 bases; nucleotides not matched to a gene: 1. Germline V gene data show CDR1 as FNHDT and CDR2 as SITEND (reference sequence). The CDR3 bases that were read are TGTGCCAGCAGTATAGTCAGGGGGAACACCGGG. Its protein is CASSIVRGNTG. The full-length CDR3 reads as CASSIVRGNTGQLYF.

The table lists this clone with a few counts. Mouse names are used for the genes. With the read ending 4 residues before the CDR3 end, the germline J gene is used to fill in that end. The J gene is TRBJ2-2, the V gene TRBV19, with TRBD2 matching over 8 bases. V lost 6 bases to trimming and J lost 3 bases; unmatched junction nucleotides: 4. The germline V gene has CDR1 FNHDT and CDR2 SITEND (reference sequence). The CDR3 is 14 amino acids. The CDR3 sequence: CASTPGLDTGQLYF. Partial CDR3 DNA: TGTGCCAGCACTCCGGGACTGGACACCGGG.

A few counts support this clone. Here the gene names and germline are mouse. From the germline J gene comes the end of the CDR3, since the read stops 3 residues before it. This sequence joins TRBV4 and TRBJ1-6, with 7 bases lining up with TRBD1. TRBJ1-6 counts as an open reading frame of uncertain function. This CDR3 contains 14 residues. Germline CDR1 LGHDT, CDR2 YNNKQL (reference sequence). V was pared by 4 bases and J by 5 bases, with 2 bases of the junction left unmatched. The covered CDR3 bases are TGTGCCAGCAGCTCGGGACAGAATAATTCGCCC. Protein product: CASSSGQNNSP. The full CDR3 protein is CASSSGQNNSPLYF.

A note on this clone: Any gene name here is a mouse gene name. The sequenced fragment ends 3 residues before the CDR3 boundary, so the rest is inferred from the germline J gene. This chain joins TRBV13-1 and TRBJ1-6; D remains ambiguous. TRBJ1-6 is an open reading frame whose function is uncertain. Germline values: CDR1 NSHNY, CDR2 SYGAGN. This CDR3 is 14 amino acids long. V shed 2 bases and J shed 7 bases, with 10 bases lying between them. The sequenced part of the CDR3 DNA is TGTGCCAGCAGTGACAACCCAAGGAATTCGCCC. Its translation is CASSDNPRNSP. The whole CDR3 sequence reads CASSDNPRNSPLYF.

This clone came up a few times. Mouse gene names apply. The CDR3 is CASGGNRDRNSDYTF. The part of the CDR3 DNA that was read is TGTGCCAGCGGTGGAAACCGGGACAGAAACTCC. The genes are TRBV13-2 and TRBJ1-2; TRBD1 agrees at 7 bases. The read terminates 4 residues before the CDR3 end, so the remaining end is supplied by the germline J gene. CDR1 and CDR2 from the germline V gene are NNHNN and SYGAGS (reference sequence). The CDR3 extends over 15 amino acids. The V segment lost 3 bases and the J segment 1 base; nucleotides outside the gene matches: 6.

In this sample, this clone turned up a few times. The listed genes are named as in mouse. Read sequence stops 4 residues before the CDR3 end, and the germline J gene provides the missing end. The chain recombines TRBV5 with TRBJ2-3; D ambiguous. The CDR3 is made up of 13 amino acids. Looked up from germline, CDR1 is LGHNA and CDR2 is YNLKQL (reference sequence). Trimming cost V 0 bases and J 3 bases, with 4 bases left between them. Here the CDR3 reads CASSQDGAETLYF. The CDR3 bases that were read are TGTGCCAGCAGCCAAGATGGGGCAGAA.

With respect to this clone: Mouse gene names apply. The read is 4 residues too short to cover the CDR3 end, so that end is filled in from the germline J gene. The rearrangement joins TRBV13-1 to TRBJ1-1; a possible D gene is TRBD1 (5 bases). Germline lookup yields CDR1 NSHNY and CDR2 SYGAGN. The CDR3 consists of 14 residues. CDR3 region: CASRPPGLRGEVFF. The sequenced part of the CDR3 DNA is TGTGCCAGCAGGCCACCGGGACTGAGGGGA.

The table lists this clone with a few counts. Gene names refer to mouse genes. The read is 4 residues too short to cover the CDR3 end, so that end is filled in from the germline J gene. This chain connects TRBV1 to TRBJ2-1; 7 nucleotides align to TRBD1. J was trimmed by 1 base and V by 0 bases; bases with no gene match: 3. Germline CDR1 NSQYPW, CDR2 LRSPGD (reference sequence). This CDR3 is built from 16 residues. This CDR3 reads CTCSADSGQNYAEQFF. The sequenced part of the CDR3 DNA is TGCACCTGCAGTGCAGATTCGGGACAGAACTATGCT.

Turning to this clone: The gene symbols are mouse symbols. Other nucleotide sequences in the sample specify the same CDR3. The part of the CDR3 DNA that was read is TGCACCTGCAGTGATCAGGGCGCAAACACCGGG. Translating it yields CTCSDQGANTG. The full CDR3 protein reads CTCSDQGANTGQLYF. The chain is built from TRBV1 and TRBJ2-2; a weak D match, TRBD1 (5 bases). The CDR3 end lies 4 residues beyond the end of the read and is filled in from the germline J gene. V lost 4 bases and J lost 0, with 9 bases in between. The CDR3 has 15 amino acids. The germline V gene encodes CDR1 NSQYPW and CDR2 LRSPGD (reference sequence).

This clone was observed a few times. These gene names are mouse names. Coverage ceases 4 residues before the CDR3 finishes, and the germline J gene fills in the end. The V and J genes are TRBV5 and TRBJ2-5, with 9 bases fitting TRBD1. The CDR3 sequence is 15 residues long. Trimming took 3 bases from V and 1 from J; bases not matched to a gene: 2. Germline values: CDR1 LGHNA, CDR2 YNLKQL (reference sequence). CDR3 protein: CASSQRDRDQDTQYF. The covered CDR3 bases are TGTGCCAGCAGCCAGCGGGACAGGGACCAAGAC.

In this sample, this clone turned up a few times. Gene and germline names: mouse. The CDR3 end falls 4 residues outside the read, so it is completed with the germline J gene. This chain links TRBV13-2 with TRBJ2-1; D is possibly TRBD2 (6 bases). Trimming shortened V by 2 bases and J by 5 bases, and 8 bases separated the two germline ends. The CDR3 totals 13 residues. Germline V lookup: CDR1 NNHNN, CDR2 SYGAGS (reference sequence). The CDR3 sequence: CASGEAGDAEQFF. The CDR3 bases that were read are TGTGCCAGCGGTGAGGCTGGGGATGCT.